These 21 T cell receptor beta chains came from one sample sequenced in a study of control samples from healthy donors and cancer patients. Profiling relied on immunoSEQ multiplex PCR, and the TCRdb table lists in-frame clones only, not all of them. This sample has under 200,000 clones, with about 94% found just once. Sequencing was performed on blood. The receptors come from a woman aged 40 to 55 in good health.

The V gene is TRBV19, the J gene TRBJ1-1, with 8 bases that match TRBD1. The CDR3 totals 14 residues. The trim removed 4 bases at V and 1 base at J, leaving 2 bases unmatched. Germline V gives CDR1 LNHDA, CDR2 SQIVND (reference sequence). CDR3 protein: CASSRGQANTEAFF. The CDR3 DNA is TGTGCCAGTAGTAGGGGACAGGCGAACACTGAAGCTTTCTTT.

This chain joins TRBV29-1 and TRBJ2-5, with D possibly TRBD1 on 6 matching bases. V gave up 4 bases and J gave up 2 bases, with 17 bases separating them. Germline V CDR1 and CDR2: SQVTM, ANQGSEA. The CDR3 length is 15 residues. The CDR3 DNA reads as TGCAGCGTTGTGGATCAACAGGGACCTCAAGAGACCCAGTACTTC. It encodes CSVVDQQGPQETQYF.

The V and J genes are TRBV11-3 and TRBJ2-7, with a tentative D call TRBD1 (5 bases). The CDR3 spans 15 residues. Trimming shortened V by 3 bases and J by 3 bases, and 15 bases separated the two germline ends. Germline V gives CDR1 SGHNT, CDR2 YENEEA. The CDR3 reads CASSFSSDSHYEQYF. For the CDR3, the DNA is TGTGCCAGCAGCTTCTCCTCCGACAGCCACTACGAGCAGTACTTC.

On this clone: No DNA is shown, since the ends of the CDR3 on it are uncertain; the CDR3 is the one TCRdb lists. The chain uses TRBV6-2 or TRBV6-3 and TRBJ2-7; the table's D gene call, TRBD2, was not cross checked with the DNA. CDR1 is MNHEY and CDR2 is SVGEGT in the germline V gene. The CDR3 has 12 residues if both end residues are counted. The CDR3 spells CASSYELYQQYF.

The chain employs TRBV9 and TRBJ2-7, with TRBD2 matching 9 bases. CDR1 is SGDLS, CDR2 YYNGEE, per germline. Trimming at V came to 3 bases and at J to 1 base, leaving 5 bases not matched to a gene. This CDR3 region has 15 residues. The CDR3 spells CASSDGAGGSYEQYF. CDR3 coding DNA: TGTGCCAGCAGCGATGGAGCGGGGGGTTCCTACGAGCAGTACTTC.

The chain combines TRBV10-2 with TRBJ2-3; 8 bases match TRBD2. CDR1 and CDR2 from the germline V gene are WSHSY and SAAADI. Germline trimming cut 3 bases from V and 3 bases from J; bases unmatched to any gene: 2. The CDR3 is 14 residues long. In nucleotides, the CDR3 is TGCGCCAGCAGTGACCGGGAGGGGACAGATACGCAGTATTTT. It codes for CASSDREGTDTQYF.

The chain combines TRBV19 with TRBJ2-1; 11 nucleotides align to TRBD2. The CDR3 totals 13 residues. In germline, CDR1 is LNHDA, CDR2 SQIVND (reference sequence). V shed 5 bases, J shed 9 bases, and the junction held 3 bases outside the gene matches. CDR3 coding DNA: TGTGCCAGTAGTCTAGCGGGAGGCACTGAGCAGTTCTTC. Protein product: CASSLAGGTEQFF.

The rearrangement links TRBV4-3 to TRBJ1-1, with D maybe TRBD1 (5 bases). Trimming took off 4 bases at V and 2 bases at J, with 17 bases between the two ends. The CDR3 runs 16 residues. The V gene's germline CDR1 is LGHNA and CDR2 YSLEER. CDR3 sequence reads: CASSLGPRGINTEAFF. CDR3 DNA: TGCGCCAGCAGCCTCGGACCTAGGGGAATTAACACTGAAGCTTTCTTT.

The rearrangement uses TRBV3-1 (or the pseudogene TRBV3-2) and TRBJ1-1; D is possibly TRBD1 (6 bases). This CDR3 is 15 amino acids long. V dropped 4 bases and J dropped 0 bases, with 12 bases sitting between them. Germline CDR1 reads LGHDT; CDR2 reads YNNKEL (reference sequence). This CDR3 is CASSRPDRLNTEAFF. Here the CDR3 DNA reads TGTGCCAGCAGCCGTCCGGACAGACTGAACACTGAAGCTTTCTTT.

The chain combines TRBV9 with TRBJ2-4; TRBD1 matches at 10 bases. This CDR3 has 14 residues. The trim removed 3 bases at V and 8 bases at J, leaving 5 bases unmatched. From germline, CDR1 is SGDLS and CDR2 YYNGEE. The CDR3 DNA reads TGTGCCAGCAGCGGTAGGGACAGGGGAGACATTCAGTACTTC. This codes for CASSGRDRGDIQYF.

The V call is TRBV5-1, the J call TRBJ1-1; D uncertain. Germline assignment: CDR1 SGHRS and CDR2 YFSETQ. V lost 0 bases and J 3 bases, leaving 9 bases between the germline ends. CDR3 length equals 14 residues. This CDR3 is CASSLVGVDTEAFF. Here the CDR3 DNA reads TGCGCCAGCAGCTTGGTCGGGGTTGACACTGAAGCTTTCTTT.

The J gene is TRBJ1-4, the V gene TRBV18, with TRBD1 as a possible D gene (6 bases). Per the germline V gene, CDR1 is KGHSH and CDR2 is LQKENI. V was pared by 5 bases and J by 0 bases, with 10 bases between. The CDR3 contains 15 residues. The CDR3, as DNA: TGTGCCAGCTCAACCTACAGGGCAACTAATGAAAAACTGTTTTTT. Its protein is CASSTYRATNEKLFF.

The CDR3 DNA sequence: TGCAGCGTTGATGACAGGGGACGGGTGAACACTGAAGCTTTCTTT. It encodes CSVDDRGRVNTEAFF. This sequence joins TRBV29-1 and TRBJ1-1, with 8 positions matching TRBD1. In germline, CDR1 is SQVTM, CDR2 ANQGSEA. Trimming took 3 bases from V and 0 from J; bases not matched to a gene: 6. The CDR3 is made up of 15 amino acids.

V and J are TRBV19 and TRBJ1-2; 8 bases are a match to TRBD1. J lost 8 bases, V lost 3 bases, and 8 bases had no gene match. CDR1 is LNHDA, CDR2 SQIVND, per germline (reference sequence). CDR3 length: 14 residues. DNA for the CDR3: TGTGCCAGTAGTATTAAGACAGGGGTCATAGGCTACACCTTC. Translating it yields CASSIKTGVIGYTF.

The chain has TRBV10-3 and TRBJ2-7, with a possible D match to TRBD1 (6 bases). V lost 7 bases to trimming and J lost 6 bases, with 19 bases between them. There are 14 residues in the CDR3. Germline CDR1 ENHRY, CDR2 SYGVKD. DNA of the CDR3: TGTGCCATCACCCCCGACAGGCCCTTCGGCGAGCAGTACTTC. Its protein is CAITPDRPFGEQYF.

The gene calls are TRBV5-4 and TRBJ1-1; D is undetermined. This CDR3 has 14 residues. The V and J ends lost 0 bases and 1 base respectively, with 7 bases between them. Germline CDR1 reads SGHNT; CDR2 reads YYREEE (reference sequence). The CDR3, as DNA: TGTGCCAGCAGCTTGGGACAACGGAACACTGAAGCTTTCTTT. Protein sequence: CASSLGQRNTEAFF.

CDR3: CSVRVSSGDTEAFF. The CDR3 DNA follows: TGCAGCGTTAGGGTCTCCTCGGGGGACACTGAAGCTTTCTTT. The chain has TRBV29-1 and TRBJ1-1; possible D gene TRBD1, 5 bases. The CDR3 spans 14 residues. V lost 5 bases to trimming and J lost 3 bases, with 16 bases between them. Germline CDR1 and CDR2: SQVTM and ANQGSEA.

CDR3 sequence: CATSREVGNEQYF. CDR3 DNA: TGTGCCACCAGCAGAGAAGTGGGGAACGAGCAGTACTTC. V is TRBV15 and J is TRBJ2-7, with D uncertain. The CDR3 is made up of 13 amino acids. V was cut by 0 bases and J by 5 bases, with 8 bases left in between. From germline, CDR1 is LNHNV and CDR2 YYDKDF (reference sequence). Variable domain in full (rest from reference TRBV15 and TRBJ2-7): DAMVIQNPRYQVTQFGKPVTLSCSQTLNHNVMYWYQQKSSQAPKLLFHYYDKDFNNEADTPDNFQSRRPNTSFCFLDIRSPGLGDTAMYLCATSREVGNEQYFGPGTRLTVT.

This chain joins TRBV10-3 and TRBJ1-2, with D possibly matching TRBD1 (5 bases). Germline-derived CDR1 and CDR2 are ENHRY and SYGVKD. CDR3 length: 16 residues. Trimming removed 7 bases from V and 8 bases from J, with 26 bases in between. The CDR3 DNA reads as TGTGCCATCACTCCTCTTCCTGGGGGAGGGAGCGAAGGCTACACCTTC. Amino acid sequence: CAITPLPGGGSEGYTF.

The chain links TRBV30 to TRBJ1-1; possibly TRBD1 for D (6 bases). The CDR3 is 13 amino acids. The germline V gene has CDR1 GTSNPN and CDR2 SVGIG (reference sequence). V was clipped by 4 bases and J by 5 bases, with 14 bases between them. This chain's CDR3 is CAWTGARWTEAFF. Written as DNA, the CDR3 is TGTGCCTGGACAGGGGCGAGGTGGACTGAAGCTTTCTTT.

The chain employs TRBV7-2 and TRBJ1-2, with 7 nucleotides matching TRBD1. V trimming: 5 bases; J trimming: 4 bases; junction bases outside the gene matches: 1. In germline, CDR1 is SGHTA, CDR2 FQGNSA. This CDR3 contains 12 residues. The CDR3 DNA is TGTGCCAGCAGCCGGGACAGCTATGGCTACACCTTC. This encodes CASSRDSYGYTF.